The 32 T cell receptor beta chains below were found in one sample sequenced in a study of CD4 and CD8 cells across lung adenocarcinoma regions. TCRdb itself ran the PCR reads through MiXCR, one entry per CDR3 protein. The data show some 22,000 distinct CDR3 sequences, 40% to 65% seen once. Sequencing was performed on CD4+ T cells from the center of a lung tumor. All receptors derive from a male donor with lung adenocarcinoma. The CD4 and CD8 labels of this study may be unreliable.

In DNA, the CDR3 is TGCGCCAGCCGGCGGGGTTTGGACACCGGGGAGCTGTTTTTT. The encoded protein is CASRRGLDTGELFF. The rearrangement uses TRBV5-1 and TRBJ2-2, with D tentatively TRBD2 (6 bases). Germline CDR1 and CDR2: SGHRS and YFSETQ. The CDR3 has 14 amino acids. Deletions cut 7 bases from V and 3 bases from J, with 13 bases between.

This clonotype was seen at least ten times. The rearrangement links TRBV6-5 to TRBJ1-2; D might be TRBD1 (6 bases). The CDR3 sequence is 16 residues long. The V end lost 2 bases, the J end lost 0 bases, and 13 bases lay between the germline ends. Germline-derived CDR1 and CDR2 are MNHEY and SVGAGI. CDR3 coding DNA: TGTGCCAGCAGTTACACGACAGGACATACTAACTATGGCTACACCTTC. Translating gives CASSYTTGHTNYGYTF.

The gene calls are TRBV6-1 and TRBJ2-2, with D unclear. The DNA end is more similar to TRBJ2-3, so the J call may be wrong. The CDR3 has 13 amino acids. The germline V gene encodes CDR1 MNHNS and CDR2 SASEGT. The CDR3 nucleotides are TGTGCCAGCAGTGAACAAGCGACCGGTACGCAGTATTTT. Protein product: CASSEQATGTQYF.

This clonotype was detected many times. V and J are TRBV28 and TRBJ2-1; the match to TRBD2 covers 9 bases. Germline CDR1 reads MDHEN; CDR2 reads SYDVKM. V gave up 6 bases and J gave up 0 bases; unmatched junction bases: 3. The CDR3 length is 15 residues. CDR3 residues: CASRKLAGSYNEQFF. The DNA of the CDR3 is TGTGCCAGCAGAAAACTAGCGGGCTCCTACAATGAGCAGTTCTTC. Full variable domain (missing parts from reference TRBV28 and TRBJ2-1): DVKVTQSSRYLVKRTGEKVFLECVQDMDHENMFWYRQDPGLGLRLIYFSYDVKMKEKGDIPEGYSVSREKKERFSLILESASTNQTSMYLCASRKLAGSYNEQFFGPGTRLTVL.

In DNA, the CDR3 is TGTGCGGGCAGCGGGGGTCGCCGCACAGAGACCCAGTACTTC. Translation gives CAGSGGRRTETQYF. The rearrangement joins TRBV6-1 to TRBJ2-4; 8 bases are shared with TRBD2. The J call could be wrong; TRBJ2-5 is a better fit for the DNA end. The CDR3 is 14 residues long. The V gene's germline CDR1 is MNHNS and CDR2 SASEGT.

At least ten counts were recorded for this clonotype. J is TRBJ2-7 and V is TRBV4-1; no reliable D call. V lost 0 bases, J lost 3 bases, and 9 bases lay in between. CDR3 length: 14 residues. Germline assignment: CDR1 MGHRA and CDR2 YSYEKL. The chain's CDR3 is CASSQEAAYYEQYF. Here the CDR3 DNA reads TGCGCCAGCAGCCAAGAAGCTGCGTACTACGAGCAGTACTTC.

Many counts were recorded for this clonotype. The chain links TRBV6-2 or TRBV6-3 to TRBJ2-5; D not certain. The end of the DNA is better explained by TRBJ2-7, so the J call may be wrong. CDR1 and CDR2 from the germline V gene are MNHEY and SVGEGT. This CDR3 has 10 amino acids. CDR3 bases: TGTGCCAGCAGTTGGTACGAGCAGTACTTC. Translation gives CASSWYEQYF.

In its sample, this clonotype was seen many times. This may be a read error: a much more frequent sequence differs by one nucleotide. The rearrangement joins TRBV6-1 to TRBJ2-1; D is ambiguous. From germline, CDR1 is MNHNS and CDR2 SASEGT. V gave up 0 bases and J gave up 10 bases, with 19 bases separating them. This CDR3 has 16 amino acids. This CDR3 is CASSEAPAGFGGEQFF. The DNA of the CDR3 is TGTGCCAGCAGTGAAGCCCCCGCCGGGTTTGGTGGCGAGCAGTTCTTC.

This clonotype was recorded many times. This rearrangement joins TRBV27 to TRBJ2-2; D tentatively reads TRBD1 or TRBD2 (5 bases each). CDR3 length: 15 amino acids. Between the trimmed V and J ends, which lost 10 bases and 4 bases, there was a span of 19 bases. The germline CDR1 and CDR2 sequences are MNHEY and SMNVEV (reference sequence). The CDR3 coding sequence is TGTGCCACCTACGGGACGGCCCCTCTCACCGGGGAGCTGTTTTTT. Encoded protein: CATYGTAPLTGELFF.

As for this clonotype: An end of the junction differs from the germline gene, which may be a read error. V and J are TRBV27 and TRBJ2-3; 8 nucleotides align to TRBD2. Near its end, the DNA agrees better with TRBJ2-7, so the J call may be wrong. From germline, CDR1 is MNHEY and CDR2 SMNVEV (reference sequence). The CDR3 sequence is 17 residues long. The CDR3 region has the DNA TGTGCCTGCAGAGCGGGACTAGGGGGAGTTCAGCGAGAGACGCAGTACTTC. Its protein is CACRAGLGGVQRETQYF.

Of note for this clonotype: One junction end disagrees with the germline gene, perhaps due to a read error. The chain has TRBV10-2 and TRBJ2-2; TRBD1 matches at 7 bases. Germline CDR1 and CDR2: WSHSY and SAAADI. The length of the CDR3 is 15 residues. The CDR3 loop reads CAMSPQVVGTGALFF. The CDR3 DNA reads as TGCGCCATGTCCCCACAGGTAGTGGGCACAGGGGCGCTGTTTTTT.

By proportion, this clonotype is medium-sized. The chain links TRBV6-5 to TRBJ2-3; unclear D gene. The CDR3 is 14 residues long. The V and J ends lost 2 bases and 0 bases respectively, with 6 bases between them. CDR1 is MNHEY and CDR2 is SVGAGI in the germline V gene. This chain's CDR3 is CASSYRSSTDTQYF. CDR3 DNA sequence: TGTGCCAGCAGTTACAGGAGTAGCACAGATACGCAGTATTTT.

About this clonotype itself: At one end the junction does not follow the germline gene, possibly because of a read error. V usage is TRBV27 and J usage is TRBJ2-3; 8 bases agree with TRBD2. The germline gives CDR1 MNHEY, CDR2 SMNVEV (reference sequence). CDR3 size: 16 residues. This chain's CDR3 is CASSPPGGRAKDTQYF. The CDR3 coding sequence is TGTGCCAGCAGTCCACCGGGGGGGAGGGCCAAAGATACGCAGTATTTC.

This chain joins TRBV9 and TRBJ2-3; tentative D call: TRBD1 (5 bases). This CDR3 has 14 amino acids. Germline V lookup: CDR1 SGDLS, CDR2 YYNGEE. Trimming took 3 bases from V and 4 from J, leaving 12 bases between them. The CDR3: CASSGPQGADTQYF. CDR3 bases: TGTGCCAGCAGCGGGCCCCAGGGTGCAGATACGCAGTATTTT.

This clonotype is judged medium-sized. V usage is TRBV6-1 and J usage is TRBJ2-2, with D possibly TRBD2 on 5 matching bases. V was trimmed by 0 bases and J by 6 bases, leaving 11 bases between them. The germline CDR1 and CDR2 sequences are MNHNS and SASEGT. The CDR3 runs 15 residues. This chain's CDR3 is CASSEARGIPGELFF. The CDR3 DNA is TGTGCCAGCAGTGAAGCGAGAGGGATCCCCGGGGAGCTGTTTTTT.

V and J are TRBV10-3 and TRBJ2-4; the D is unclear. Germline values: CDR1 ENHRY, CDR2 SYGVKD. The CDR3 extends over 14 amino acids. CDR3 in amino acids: CAGISLTDKETQYF. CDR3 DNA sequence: TGTGCGGGCATAAGCCTTACTGACAAAGAGACTCAGTACTTC.

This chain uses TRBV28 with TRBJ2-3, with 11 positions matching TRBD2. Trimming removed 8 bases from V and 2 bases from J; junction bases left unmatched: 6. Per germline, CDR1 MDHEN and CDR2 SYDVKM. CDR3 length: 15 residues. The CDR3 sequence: CASYSSGRPTDTQYF. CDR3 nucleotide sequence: TGTGCCAGCTACTCTAGCGGGAGGCCCACAGATACGCAGTATTTT. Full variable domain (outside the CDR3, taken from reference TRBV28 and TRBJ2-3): DVKVTQSSRYLVKRTGEKVFLECVQDMDHENMFWYRQDPGLGLRLIYFSYDVKMKEKGDIPEGYSVSREKKERFSLILESASTNQTSMYLCASYSSGRPTDTQYFGPGTRLTVL.

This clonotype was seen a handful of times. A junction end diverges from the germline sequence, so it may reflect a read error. CDR3 sequence reads: CASSFGTSGGQMIF. The CDR3 bases are TGTGCCAGCAGTTTCGGGACTAGCGGGGGCCAGATGATCTTC. V usage is TRBV6-5 and J usage is TRBJ2-1, with 14 bases fitting TRBD2. This CDR3 has 14 residues. From germline, CDR1 is MNHEY and CDR2 SVGAGI.

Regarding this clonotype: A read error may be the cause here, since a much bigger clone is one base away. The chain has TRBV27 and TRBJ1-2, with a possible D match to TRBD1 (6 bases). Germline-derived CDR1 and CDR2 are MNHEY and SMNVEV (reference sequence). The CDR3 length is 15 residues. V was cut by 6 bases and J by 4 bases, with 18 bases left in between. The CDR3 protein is CASSSTKGDSYGYTF. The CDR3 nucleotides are TGTGCCAGCAGCTCTACAAAGGGGGATTCCTATGGCTACACCTTC.

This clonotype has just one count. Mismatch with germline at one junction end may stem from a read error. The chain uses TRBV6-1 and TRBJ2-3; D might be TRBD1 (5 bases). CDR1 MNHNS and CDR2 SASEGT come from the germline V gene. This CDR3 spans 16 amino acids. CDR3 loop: CASSPKGLARKNTQYF. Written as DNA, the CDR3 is TGTGCCAGCAGTCCTAAGGGGCTGGCACGCAAAAATACGCAGTATTTC.

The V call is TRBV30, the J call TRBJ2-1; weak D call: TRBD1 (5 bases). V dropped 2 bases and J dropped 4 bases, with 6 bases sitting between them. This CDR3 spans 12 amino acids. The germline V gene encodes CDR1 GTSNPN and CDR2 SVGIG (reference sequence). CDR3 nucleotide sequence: TGTGCCTGGAGTTACAGGTACAATGAGCAGTTCTTC. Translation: CAWSYRYNEQFF. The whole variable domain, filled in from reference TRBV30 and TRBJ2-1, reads SQTIHQWPATLVQPVGSPLSLECTVEGTSNPNLYWYRQAAGRGLQLLFYSVGIGQISSEVPQNLSASRPQDRQFILSSKKLLLSDSGFYLCAWSYRYNEQFFGPGTRLTVL.

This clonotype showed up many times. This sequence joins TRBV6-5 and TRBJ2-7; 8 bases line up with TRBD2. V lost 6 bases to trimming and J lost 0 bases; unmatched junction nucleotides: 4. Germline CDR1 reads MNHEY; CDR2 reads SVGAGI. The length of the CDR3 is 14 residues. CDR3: CASSLAGISYEQYF. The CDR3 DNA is TGTGCCAGCAGCTTAGCGGGAATCTCCTACGAGCAGTACTTC.

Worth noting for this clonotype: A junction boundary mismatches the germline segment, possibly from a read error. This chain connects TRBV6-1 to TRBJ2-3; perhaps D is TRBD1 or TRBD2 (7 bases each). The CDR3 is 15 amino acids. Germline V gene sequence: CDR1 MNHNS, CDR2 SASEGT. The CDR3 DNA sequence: TGTGGCGCGGGTGAAGGGGGCGGGGGCCCAGATACGCAGTATTTC. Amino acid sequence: CGAGEGGGGPDTQYF.

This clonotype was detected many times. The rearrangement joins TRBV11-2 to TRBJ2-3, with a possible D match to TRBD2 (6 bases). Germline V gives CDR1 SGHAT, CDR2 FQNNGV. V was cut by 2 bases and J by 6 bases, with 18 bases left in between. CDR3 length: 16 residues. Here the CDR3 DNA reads TGTGCCAGCAGCTTAAGAACCGAACGGAGGGCGGATACGCAGTATTTT. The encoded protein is CASSLRTERRADTQYF. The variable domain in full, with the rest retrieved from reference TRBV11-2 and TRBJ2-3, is EAGVAQSPRYKIIEKRQSVAFWCNPISGHATLYWYQQILGQGPKLLIQFQNNGVVDDSQLPKDRFSAERLKGVDSTLKIQPAKLEDSAVYLCASSLRTERRADTQYFGPGTRLTVL.

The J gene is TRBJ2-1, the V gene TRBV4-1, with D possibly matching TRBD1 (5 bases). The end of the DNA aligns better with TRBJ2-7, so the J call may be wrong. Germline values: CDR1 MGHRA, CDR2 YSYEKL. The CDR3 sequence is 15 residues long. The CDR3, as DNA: TGCGCCAGCAGCGACCGTCAGGGTCTGAACTACGAGCAGTACTTC. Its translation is CASSDRQGLNYEQYF.

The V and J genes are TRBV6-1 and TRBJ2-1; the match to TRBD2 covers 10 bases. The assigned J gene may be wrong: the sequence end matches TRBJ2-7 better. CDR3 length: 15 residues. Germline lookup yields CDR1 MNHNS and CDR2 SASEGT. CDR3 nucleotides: TGTGCCAGCAGCCCTACTAGCGGGACTGACCTCGAGCAGTACTTC. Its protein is CASSPTSGTDLEQYF.

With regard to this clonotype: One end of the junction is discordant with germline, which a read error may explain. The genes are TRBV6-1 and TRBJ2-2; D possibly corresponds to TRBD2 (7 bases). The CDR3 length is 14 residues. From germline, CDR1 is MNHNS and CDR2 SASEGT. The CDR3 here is CAGPGGWDTGAQYF. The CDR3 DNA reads TGTGCCGGCCCCGGGGGGTGGGACACCGGGGCGCAGTATTTC.

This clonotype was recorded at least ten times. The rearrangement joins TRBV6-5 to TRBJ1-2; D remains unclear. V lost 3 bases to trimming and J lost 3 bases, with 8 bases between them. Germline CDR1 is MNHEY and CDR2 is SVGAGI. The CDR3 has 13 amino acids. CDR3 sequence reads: CASSYGRYYGYTF. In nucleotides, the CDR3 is TGTGCCAGCAGTTATGGCAGGTACTATGGCTACACCTTC.

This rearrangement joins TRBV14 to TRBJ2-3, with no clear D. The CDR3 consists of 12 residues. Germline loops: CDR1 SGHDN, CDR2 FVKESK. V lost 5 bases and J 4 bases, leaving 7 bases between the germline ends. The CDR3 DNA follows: TGTGCCAGCAGCGGGGTTGCAGATACGCAGTATTTT. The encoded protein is CASSGVADTQYF.

For the CDR3, the DNA is TGTGCCAGCAGCCAAGGGTCTAGCCTGGGTAGGGATACGCAGTATTTT. It encodes CASSQGSSLGRDTQYF. The chain combines TRBV3-1 with TRBJ2-3, with D maybe TRBD2 (5 bases). V shed 1 base and J shed 6 bases, with 17 bases lying between them. Germline CDR1 is LGHDT and CDR2 is YNNKEL (reference sequence). The CDR3 is 16 amino acids.

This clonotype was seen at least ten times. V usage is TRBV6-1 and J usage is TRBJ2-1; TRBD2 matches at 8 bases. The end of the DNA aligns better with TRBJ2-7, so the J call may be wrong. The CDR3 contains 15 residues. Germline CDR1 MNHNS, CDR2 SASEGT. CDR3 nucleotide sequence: TGTGCCAGCAGTGGGGCGGGGGGAAGCTCCTACGAGCAGTACTTC. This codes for CASSGAGGSSYEQYF.

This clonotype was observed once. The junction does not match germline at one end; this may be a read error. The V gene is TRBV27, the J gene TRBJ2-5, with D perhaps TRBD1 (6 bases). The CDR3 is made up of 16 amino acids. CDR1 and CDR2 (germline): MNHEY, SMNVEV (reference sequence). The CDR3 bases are TGTGCGAGCAGTTTAAAGGGGGTGTGGGCCAAAGACACTCAGTACTTC. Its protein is CASSLKGVWAKDTQYF.